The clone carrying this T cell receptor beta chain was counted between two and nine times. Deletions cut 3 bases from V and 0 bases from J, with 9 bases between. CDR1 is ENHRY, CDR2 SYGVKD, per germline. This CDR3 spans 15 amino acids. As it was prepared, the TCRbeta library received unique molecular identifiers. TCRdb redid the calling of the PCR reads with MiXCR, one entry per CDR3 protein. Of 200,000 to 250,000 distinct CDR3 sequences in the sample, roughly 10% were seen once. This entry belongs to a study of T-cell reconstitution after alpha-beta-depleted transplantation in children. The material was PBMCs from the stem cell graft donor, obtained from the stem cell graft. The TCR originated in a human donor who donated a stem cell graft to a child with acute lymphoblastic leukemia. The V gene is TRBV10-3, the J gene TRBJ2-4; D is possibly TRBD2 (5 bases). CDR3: CAISDGELAKNIQYF. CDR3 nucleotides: TGTGCCATCAGTGACGGGGAACTAGCCAAAAACATTCAGTACTTC.